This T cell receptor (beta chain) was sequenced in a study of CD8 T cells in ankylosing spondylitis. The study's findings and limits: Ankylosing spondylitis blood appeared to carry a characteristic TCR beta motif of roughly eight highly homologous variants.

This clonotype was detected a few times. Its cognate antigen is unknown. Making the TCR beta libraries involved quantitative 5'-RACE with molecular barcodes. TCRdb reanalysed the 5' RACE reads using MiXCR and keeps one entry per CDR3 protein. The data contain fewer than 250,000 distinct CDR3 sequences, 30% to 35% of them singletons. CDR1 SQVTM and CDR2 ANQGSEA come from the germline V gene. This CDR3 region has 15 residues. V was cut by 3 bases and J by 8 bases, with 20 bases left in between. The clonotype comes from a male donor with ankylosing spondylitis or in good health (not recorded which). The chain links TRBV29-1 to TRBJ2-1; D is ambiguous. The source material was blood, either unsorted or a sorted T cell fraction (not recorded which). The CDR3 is CSVDVGGRASDEQFF. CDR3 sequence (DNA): TGCAGCGTTGACGTTGGCGGCAGAGCTTCGGATGAGCAGTTCTTC.